This TCR beta chain was identified in a study of control samples from healthy donors and cancer patients. The data were produced by immunoSEQ multiplex PCR, yet TCRdb's version contains in-frame clones alone and is incomplete. The table has roughly 120,000 clones, over 75% seen once. CDR3 length: 16 residues. V shed 1 base and J shed 4 bases, with 11 bases lying between them. The germline V gene has CDR1 MNHNY and CDR2 SVGAGI (reference sequence). This chain connects TRBV6-6 to TRBJ1-6, with D tentatively TRBD1 (5 bases). This sequence originates from a woman aged 55-69 years with lung cancer. Sequencing used PBMCs. The chain's CDR3 is CASSYYTGPYNSPLHF. In DNA form, the CDR3 reads TGTGCCAGCAGTTACTACACGGGACCGTATAATTCACCCCTCCACTTT.